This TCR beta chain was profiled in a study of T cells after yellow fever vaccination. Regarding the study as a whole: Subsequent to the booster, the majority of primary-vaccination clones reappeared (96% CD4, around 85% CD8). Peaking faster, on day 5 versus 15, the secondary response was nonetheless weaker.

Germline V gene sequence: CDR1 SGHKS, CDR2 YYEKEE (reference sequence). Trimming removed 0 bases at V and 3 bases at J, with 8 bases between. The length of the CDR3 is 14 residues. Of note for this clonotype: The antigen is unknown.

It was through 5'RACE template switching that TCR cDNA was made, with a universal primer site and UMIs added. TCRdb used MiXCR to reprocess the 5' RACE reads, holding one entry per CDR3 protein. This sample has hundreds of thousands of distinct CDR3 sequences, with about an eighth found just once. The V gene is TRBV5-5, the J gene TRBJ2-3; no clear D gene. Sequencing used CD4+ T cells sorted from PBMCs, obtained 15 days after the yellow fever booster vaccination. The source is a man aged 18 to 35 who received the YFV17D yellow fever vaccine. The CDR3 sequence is CASSLARRTDTQYF. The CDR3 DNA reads TGTGCCAGCAGCTTGGCAAGAAGAACAGATACGCAGTATTTT.